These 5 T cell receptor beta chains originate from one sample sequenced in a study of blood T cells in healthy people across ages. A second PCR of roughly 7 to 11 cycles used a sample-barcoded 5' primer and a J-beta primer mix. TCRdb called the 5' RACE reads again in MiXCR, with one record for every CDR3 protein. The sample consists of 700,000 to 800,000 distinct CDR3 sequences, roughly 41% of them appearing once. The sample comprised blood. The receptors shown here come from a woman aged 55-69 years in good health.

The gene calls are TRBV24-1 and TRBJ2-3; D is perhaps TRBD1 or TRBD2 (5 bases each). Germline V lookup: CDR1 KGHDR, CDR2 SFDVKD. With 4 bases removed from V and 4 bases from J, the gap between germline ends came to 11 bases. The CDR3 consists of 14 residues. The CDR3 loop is CATSEGLAADTQYF. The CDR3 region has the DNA TGTGCCACCAGTGAGGGGCTAGCAGCAGATACGCAGTATTTT.

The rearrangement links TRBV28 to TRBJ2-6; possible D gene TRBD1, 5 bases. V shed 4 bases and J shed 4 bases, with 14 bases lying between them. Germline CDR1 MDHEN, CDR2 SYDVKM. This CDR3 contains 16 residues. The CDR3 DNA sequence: TGTGCCAGCAGTTCACCTACAGGCTTCGGGGCCAACGTCCTGACTTTC. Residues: CASSSPTGFGANVLTF.

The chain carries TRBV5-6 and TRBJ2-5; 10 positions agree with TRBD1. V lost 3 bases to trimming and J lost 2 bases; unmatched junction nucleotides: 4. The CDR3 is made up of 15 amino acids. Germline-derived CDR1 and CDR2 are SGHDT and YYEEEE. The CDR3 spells CASSWRTGGQETQYF. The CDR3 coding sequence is TGTGCCAGCAGCTGGAGGACAGGGGGACAAGAGACCCAGTACTTC.

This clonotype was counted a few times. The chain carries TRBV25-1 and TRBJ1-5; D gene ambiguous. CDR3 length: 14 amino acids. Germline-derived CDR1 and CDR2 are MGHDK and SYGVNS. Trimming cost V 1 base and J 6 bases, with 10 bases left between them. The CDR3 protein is CASSELQFGQPQHF. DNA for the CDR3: TGTGCCAGCAGTGAATTACAGTTCGGTCAGCCCCAGCATTTT.

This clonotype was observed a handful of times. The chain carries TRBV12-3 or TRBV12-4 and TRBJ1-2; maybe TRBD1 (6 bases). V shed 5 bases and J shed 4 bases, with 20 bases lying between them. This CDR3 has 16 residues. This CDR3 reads CASSANRDTWGYGYTF. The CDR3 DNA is TGTGCCAGCAGTGCTAATAGGGACACCTGGGGCTATGGCTACACCTTC.